This TCR beta chain was recovered during a study of blood T cell repertoires in COVID-19. This clone was picked up a small number of times. Per the original data handling: Reference gene primers were amplified, and this amplification served to estimate nucleated cell counts. Only in-frame clones appear in the TCRdb table, and some are missing; sequencing was by immunoSEQ multiplex PCR. D and trimming were read from the DNA, whereas the V and J calls and clone size are those reported in that table. This table holds 140,000 to 150,000 clones, about 82% found once. Sequences were obtained from peripheral blood. The receptor's source is a woman in her forties with active or convalescent COVID-19.

The CDR3 DNA is TGTGCCAGTAGCCCCCCAGGGGGCAGGCCTGGAAACACCATATATTTT. Its protein is CASSPPGGRPGNTIYF. The V gene is TRBV19, the J gene TRBJ1-3; the match to TRBD1 covers 8 bases. The ends lost 6 bases at V and 2 bases at J; junction bases unmatched: 9. CDR3 size: 16 residues. Germline V gene sequence: CDR1 LNHDA, CDR2 SQIVND (reference sequence).